This is a list of T cell receptor beta chains from one sample in a study of human T cells and chemical hapten exposure. TCRdb processed the RACE reads anew with MiXCR; each CDR3 protein has one entry. Here the sample spans over 300,000 distinct CDR3 sequences, 5.1% being singletons. Material: whole blood, obtained in connection with sensitization to the hapten diphenylcyclopropenone (DPC). The source of these receptors is a woman aged 45-65 years with alopecia areata. Some clones in this sample may be carry-over from other donors' samples. Each CDR3 is given with its conserved first and last residue. Fields, in order: V gene, CDR3 length, clone size, D gene, J gene, CDR3 DNA, CDR3 protein. D genes are given only for firm matches. Size is stated for part of the rows, as once, few or many counts, or as a class when the clone is expanded.

TRBV7-9,14,many,-,TRBJ2-1,TGTGCCAGCAGCCCGACCCTGAGCTACAATGAGCAGTTCTTC,CASSPTLSYNEQFF
TRBV19,16,few,-,TRBJ2-3,TGTGCCAGTAGTTCTAGCGCCACGTGGAGAGCAGATACGCAGTATTTT,CASSSSATWRADTQYF
TRBV11-2,15,many,-,TRBJ2-2,TGTGCCAGCAGCATCACTCGAGCAGACACCGGGGAGCTGTTTTTT,CASSITRADTGELFF
TRBV7-9,18,many,TRBD2,TRBJ2-3,TGTGCCAGCAGCTCCGGGACTAGCGGGAGGGCAACCACAGATACGCAGTATTTT,CASSSGTSGRATTDTQYF
TRBV15,13,many,-,TRBJ1-2,TGTGCCACCAGTAGAGGCGGCCCCTATGGCTACACCTTC,CATSRGGPYGYTF
TRBV20-1,15,-,-,TRBJ2-1,TGCAGTGCTAGAGATCGGGTGGGCGCCTACAATGAGCAGTTCTTC,CSARDRVGAYNEQFF
TRBV10-3,14,few,TRBD1,TRBJ1-1,TGTGCCATCAACGAGCAGGGGGCGGGTACTGAAGCTTTCTTT,CAINEQGAGTEAFF
TRBV11-2,14,-,-,TRBJ2-1,TGTGCCAGCAGCTTAGAACTAGTCGGCAATGAGCAGTTCTTC,CASSLELVGNEQFF
TRBV29-1,13,many,-,TRBJ2-2,TGCAGCGTTGACCAGGGTTACACCGGGGAGCTGTTTTTT,CSVDQGYTGELFF
TRBV5-1,14,-,-,TRBJ2-3,TGCGCCAGCAGCTTGGCCTGGATCACAGATACGCAGTATTTT,CASSLAWITDTQYF
TRBV20-1,12,few,-,TRBJ1-3,TGCAGTGCACCTGGGTCAGGAAACACCATATATTTT,CSAPGSGNTIYF
TRBV29-1,12,-,-,TRBJ1-2,TGCAGCGTTGTAGGGCAGGTCTATGGCTACACCTTC,CSVVGQVYGYTF
TRBV2,14,few,-,TRBJ2-7,TGTGCCAGCAAGGTAGCAGTTTCATCCTACGAGCAGTACTTC,CASKVAVSSYEQYF
TRBV6-5,14,few,-,TRBJ1-2,TGTGCCAGCAGCCCCCCGAGGGGAAGAGATGGCTACACCTTC,CASSPPRGRDGYTF
TRBV7-2,13,many,-,TRBJ2-5,TGTGCCAGCAGCCCAAGGGGGTCAGAGACCCAGTACTTC,CASSPRGSETQYF
TRBV2,12,-,-,TRBJ2-1,TGTGCCAGCAGAAAAGGGGTTGATGAGCAGTTCTTC,CASRKGVDEQFF
TRBV12-3/TRBV12-4,14,many,-,TRBJ1-5,TGTGCCAGCAGCCTTATGTGGAGCAATCAGCCCCAGCATTTT,CASSLMWSNQPQHF
TRBV28,15,many,TRBD2,TRBJ2-7,TGTGCCAGCAGCGCCATAGCGGGAGGGCCTGCGGAGCAGTACTTC,CASSAIAGGPAEQYF
TRBV6-6,15,few,-,TRBJ1-2,TGTGCCAGCAGCCCCGTGGGGGGGCTGTACTATGGCTACACCTTC,CASSPVGGLYYGYTF
TRBV3-1,20,many,TRBD2,TRBJ2-7,TGTGCCAGCAGCCAAGAATATCGGACTAGCGGGGGGGCCGCTCCCTACGAGCAGTACTTC,CASSQEYRTSGGAAPYEQYF
TRBV3-1,15,-,-,TRBJ2-5,TGTGCCAGCAGCCAAGACCGGGGGGCCGAGGAGACCCAGTACTTC,CASSQDRGAEETQYF
TRBV12-3/TRBV12-4,13,-,-,TRBJ1-1,TGTGCCAGTACGTTCGGAGGGAACACTGAAGCTTTCTTT,CASTFGGNTEAFF
TRBV5-6,15,-,-,TRBJ2-7,TGTGCCAGCAGCTTGTTTCAGGTGCTGGTTGACGAGCAGTACTTC,CASSLFQVLVDEQYF
TRBV6-5,15,many,TRBD1,TRBJ1-5,TGTGCCAGCAGAAACAGGGGGTCTAGCAATCAGCCCCAGCATTTT,CASRNRGSSNQPQHF
TRBV20-1,13,many,-,TRBJ2-6,TGCAGTGCTAGGGGAAGTGGGGCCAACGTCCTGACTTTC,CSARGSGANVLTF
TRBV5-1,16,many,-,TRBJ1-1,TGCGCCAGCAGCTTGGACACCAGGGGAGTCAACACTGAAGCTTTCTTT,CASSLDTRGVNTEAFF
TRBV9,14,many,-,TRBJ2-7,TGTGCCAGCAGCGTAGAGGGAGGGGGCGACGAGCAGTACTTC,CASSVEGGGDEQYF
TRBV29-1,15,few,TRBD1,TRBJ1-3,TGCAGCGTGAGAGCAGGGGGCGCCTCTGGAAACACCATATATTTT,CSVRAGGASGNTIYF
TRBV9,14,many,TRBD2,TRBJ2-7,TGTGCCAGCAGCGTAGGCGTAGCGGGTTACGAGCAGTACTTC,CASSVGVAGYEQYF